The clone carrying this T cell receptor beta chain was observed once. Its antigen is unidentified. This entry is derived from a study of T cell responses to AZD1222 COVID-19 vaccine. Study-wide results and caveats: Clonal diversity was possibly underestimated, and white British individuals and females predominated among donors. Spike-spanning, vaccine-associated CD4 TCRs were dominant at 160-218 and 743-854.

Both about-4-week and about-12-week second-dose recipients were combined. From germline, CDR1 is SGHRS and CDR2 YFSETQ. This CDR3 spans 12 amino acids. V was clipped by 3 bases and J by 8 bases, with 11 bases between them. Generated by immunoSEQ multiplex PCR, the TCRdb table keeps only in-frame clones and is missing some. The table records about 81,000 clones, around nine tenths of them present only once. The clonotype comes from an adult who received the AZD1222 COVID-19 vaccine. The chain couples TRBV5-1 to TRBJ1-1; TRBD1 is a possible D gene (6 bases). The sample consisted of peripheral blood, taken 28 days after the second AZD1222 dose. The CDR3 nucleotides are TGCGCCAGCAGCTCACAGGGTCGGGAAGCTTTCTTT. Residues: CASSSQGREAFF. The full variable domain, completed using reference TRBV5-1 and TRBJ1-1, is KAGVTQTPRYLIKTRGQQVTLSCSPISGHRSVSWYQQTPGQGLQFLFEYFSETQRNKGNFPGRFSGRQFSNSRSEMNVSTLELGDSALYLCASSSQGREAFFGQGTRLTVV.